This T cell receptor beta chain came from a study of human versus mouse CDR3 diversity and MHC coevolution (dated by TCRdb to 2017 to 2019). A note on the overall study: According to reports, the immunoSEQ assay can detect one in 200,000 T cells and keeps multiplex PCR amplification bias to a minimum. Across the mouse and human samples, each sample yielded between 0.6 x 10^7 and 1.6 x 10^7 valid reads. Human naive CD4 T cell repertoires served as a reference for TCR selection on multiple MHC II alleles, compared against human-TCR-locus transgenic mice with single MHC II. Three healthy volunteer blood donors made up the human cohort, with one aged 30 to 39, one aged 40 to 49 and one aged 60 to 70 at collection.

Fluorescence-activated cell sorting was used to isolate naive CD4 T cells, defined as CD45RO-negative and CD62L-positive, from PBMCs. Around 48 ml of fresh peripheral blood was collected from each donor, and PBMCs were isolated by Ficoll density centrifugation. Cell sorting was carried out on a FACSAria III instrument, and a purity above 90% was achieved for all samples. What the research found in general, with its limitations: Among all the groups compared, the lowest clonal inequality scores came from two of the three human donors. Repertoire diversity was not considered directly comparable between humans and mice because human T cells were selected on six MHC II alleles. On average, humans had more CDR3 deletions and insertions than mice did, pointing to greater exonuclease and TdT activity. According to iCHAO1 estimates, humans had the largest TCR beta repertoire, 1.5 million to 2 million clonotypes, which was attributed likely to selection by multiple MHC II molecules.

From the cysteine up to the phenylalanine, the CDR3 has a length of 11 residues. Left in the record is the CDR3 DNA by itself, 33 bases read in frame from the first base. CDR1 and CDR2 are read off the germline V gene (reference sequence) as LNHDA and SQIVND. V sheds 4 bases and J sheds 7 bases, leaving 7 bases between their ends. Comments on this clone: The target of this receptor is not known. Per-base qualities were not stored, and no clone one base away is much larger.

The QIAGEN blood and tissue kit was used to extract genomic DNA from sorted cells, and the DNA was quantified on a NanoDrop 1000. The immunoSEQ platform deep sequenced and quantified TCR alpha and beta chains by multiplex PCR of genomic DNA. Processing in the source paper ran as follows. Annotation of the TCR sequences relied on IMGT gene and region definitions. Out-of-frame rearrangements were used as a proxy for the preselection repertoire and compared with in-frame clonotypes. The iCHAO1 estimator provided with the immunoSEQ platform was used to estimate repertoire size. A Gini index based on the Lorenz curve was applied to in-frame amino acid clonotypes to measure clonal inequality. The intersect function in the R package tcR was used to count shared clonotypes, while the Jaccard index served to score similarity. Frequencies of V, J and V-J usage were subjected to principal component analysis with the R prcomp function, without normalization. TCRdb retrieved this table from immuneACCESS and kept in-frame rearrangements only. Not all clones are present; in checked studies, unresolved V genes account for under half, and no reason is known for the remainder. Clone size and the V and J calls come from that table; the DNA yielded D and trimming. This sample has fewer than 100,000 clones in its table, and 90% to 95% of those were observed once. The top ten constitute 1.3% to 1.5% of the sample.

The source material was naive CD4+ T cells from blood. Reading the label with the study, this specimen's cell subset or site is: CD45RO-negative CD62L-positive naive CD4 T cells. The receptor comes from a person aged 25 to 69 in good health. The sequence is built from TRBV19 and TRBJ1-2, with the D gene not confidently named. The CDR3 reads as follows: CASSRGSGYTF. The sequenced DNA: TGTGCCAGTAGTAGAGGGTCTGGCTACACCTTC.